The 28 T cell receptor beta chains presented below share a single source sample, sequenced in a study of shared clonotypes between healthy human individuals (TCRdb year 2020). The library was produced with the immunoSEQ multiplex PCR assay. Here the immuneACCESS table is served through TCRdb, limited to in-frame sequences with V and J called. Missing clones are a known gap in these copies; in checked studies unresolved V genes cover under half, and the rest lacks a known reason. Recorded for this sample are around 2.3 million clones; approximately 95% of them occurred a single time. The top ten hold roughly 0.13% of the sample. Sample: naive CD4+ T cells sorted from blood. Reading the label with the study, this specimen's cell subset or site is: CD45RA+ positively selected. All receptors derive from a man in his late teens or twenties in good health.

This clone was seen only once. V is TRBV5-1 and J is TRBJ1-3; possibly TRBD1 for D (6 bases). This CDR3 is 16 amino acids long. Trimming stripped 4 bases from V and 2 bases from J, with 16 bases between. CDR1 SGHRS and CDR2 YFSETQ come from the germline V gene. CDR3 sequence: CASSSGPGGTGNTIYF. As DNA, the CDR3 is TGCGCCAGCAGCAGCGGTCCCGGGGGCACTGGAAACACCATATATTTT. Full variable domain (missing parts from reference TRBV5-1 and TRBJ1-3): KAGVTQTPRYLIKTRGQQVTLSCSPISGHRSVSWYQQTPGQGLQFLFEYFSETQRNKGNFPGRFSGRQFSNSRSEMNVSTLELGDSALYLCASSSGPGGTGNTIYFGEGSWLTVV.

This rearrangement joins TRBV4-1 to TRBJ2-2; TRBD1 agrees at 7 bases. Per the germline V gene, CDR1 is MGHRA and CDR2 is YSYEKL. V lost 0 bases, J lost 2 bases, and 15 bases stayed unmatched. The length of the CDR3 is 20 residues. CDR3 residues: CASSQEIMTGLLLNTGELFF. CDR3 DNA: TGCGCCAGCAGCCAAGAGATCATGACAGGGTTGCTCCTAAACACCGGGGAGCTGTTTTTT.

The chain combines TRBV6-5 with TRBJ1-1, with D uncertain. The germline V and J ends were trimmed by 3 bases and 2 bases, with 10 bases remaining between them. This CDR3 has 14 residues. Looked up from germline, CDR1 is MNHEY and CDR2 is SVGAGI. CDR3 nucleotide sequence: TGTGCCAGCAGTTATGCCACCGGCAACACTGAAGCTTTCTTT. This translates into CASSYATGNTEAFF.

This chain joins TRBV6-5 and TRBJ1-5; weak D call: TRBD1 (5 bases). With 5 bases removed from V and 2 bases from J, the gap between germline ends came to 13 bases. The CDR3 length is 15 residues. Germline CDR1 is MNHEY and CDR2 is SVGAGI. CDR3: CASSRAGFGNQPQHF. The CDR3 bases are TGTGCCAGCAGTCGAGCAGGGTTTGGCAATCAGCCCCAGCATTTT.

The chain recombines TRBV6-6 with TRBJ1-2, with 8 nucleotides matching TRBD1. Germline values: CDR1 MNHNY, CDR2 SVGAGI (reference sequence). The CDR3 is made up of 15 amino acids. V gave up 2 bases and J gave up 3 bases; unmatched junction bases: 5. The CDR3: CASSYGTGGYYGYTF. DNA for the CDR3: TGTGCCAGCAGTTACGGCACAGGGGGGTACTATGGCTACACCTTC.

The rearrangement uses TRBV10-2 and TRBJ2-1, with 14 positions matching TRBD2. Germline CDR1 WSHSY, CDR2 SAAADI. CDR3 length: 17 amino acids. V was clipped by 5 bases and J by 8 bases; unmatched bases: 11. The CDR3 sequence is CASSSIPGLAGDHEQFF. The CDR3 DNA reads as TGCGCCAGCAGTTCTATTCCGGGACTAGCGGGAGATCATGAGCAGTTCTTC.

The chain uses TRBV10-3 and TRBJ1-5; TRBD1 aligns across 8 bases. The CDR3 has 18 amino acids. Germline CDR1 reads ENHRY; CDR2 reads SYGVKD. Trimming took 3 bases from V and 0 from J; bases not matched to a gene: 10. The CDR3 is CAISDPRTGTNSNQPQHF. DNA for the CDR3: TGTGCCATCAGTGACCCTAGGACAGGGACAAATAGCAATCAGCCCCAGCATTTT.

The chain couples TRBV9 to TRBJ2-3, with D maybe TRBD1 (5 bases). CDR3 length: 12 amino acids. Trimming took 0 bases from V and 8 from J, leaving 7 bases between them. CDR1 SGDLS and CDR2 YYNGEE come from the germline V gene. This CDR3 reads CASSVGGPTQYF. The CDR3 DNA reads TGTGCCAGCAGCGTAGGGGGCCCTACGCAGTATTTT.

The chain links TRBV6-5 to TRBJ2-1; 8 bases are shared with TRBD2. This CDR3 is 14 amino acids long. The V segment lost 7 bases and the J segment 9 bases; nucleotides outside the gene matches: 11. CDR1 and CDR2 (germline): MNHEY, SVGAGI. In nucleotides, the CDR3 is TGTGCCAGCACCCACCGGGGACTAGTCACTGAGCAGTTCTTC. Protein product: CASTHRGLVTEQFF.

V and J are TRBV5-4 and TRBJ1-1, with D unclear. The germline gives CDR1 SGHNT, CDR2 YYREEE (reference sequence). This CDR3 comprises 16 residues. The V and J ends lost 4 bases and 3 bases respectively, with 19 bases between them. In DNA form, the CDR3 reads TGTGCCAGCAGCCCCCGCCCGGAAGCGGTGCACACTGAAGCTTTCTTT. This gives the protein CASSPRPEAVHTEAFF.

V is TRBV27 and J is TRBJ2-5; TRBD2 matches at 9 bases. The CDR3 runs to 15 residues. Trimming cost V 2 bases and J 5 bases; bases outside gene matches: 6. Germline CDR1 reads MNHEY; CDR2 reads SMNVEV (reference sequence). The CDR3 coding sequence is TGTGCCAGCAGTTTAATAGCGGGAGTAGTCGAGACCCAGTACTTC. It translates to CASSLIAGVVETQYF.

This rearrangement joins TRBV5-1 to TRBJ2-2, with TRBD2 matching 10 bases. After removal of 0 bases from V and 4 bases from J, the junction contained 3 bases not matched to a gene. CDR1 and CDR2 from the germline V gene are SGHRS and YFSETQ. CDR3 length: 16 residues. The CDR3 here is CASSLVWTSGTGELFF. Written as DNA, the CDR3 is TGCGCCAGCAGCTTGGTCTGGACTAGCGGCACCGGGGAGCTGTTTTTT.

To note about this clone: Other DNA sequences in this sample translate to the same CDR3. V and J are TRBV7-2 and TRBJ2-3; D is ambiguous. Germline loops: CDR1 SGHTA, CDR2 FQGNSA. V lost 5 bases and J lost 1, with 7 bases in between. The CDR3 loop spans 13 amino acids. The CDR3 region is CASSSSGTDTQYF. In DNA form, the CDR3 reads TGTGCCAGCAGCAGCAGCGGCACAGATACGCAGTATTTT.

Worth noting for this clone: Mismatch with germline at one junction end may stem from a read error. The V and J genes are TRBV5-8 and TRBJ1-6, with a tentative D call TRBD1 (5 bases). This CDR3 is built from 12 residues. The V gene's germline CDR1 is SGHTS and CDR2 YDEGEE. In DNA, the CDR3 is TGTGCCAGCAGCAACAACGCAGGGATCCTGGACTTT. Translation: CASSNNAGILDF.

The chain recombines TRBV30 with TRBJ2-7; TRBD1 might be the D (6 bases). The CDR3 length is 13 residues. Germline lookup yields CDR1 GTSNPN and CDR2 SVGIG (reference sequence). V lost 3 bases and J lost 9, with 18 bases in between. CDR3 bases: TGTGCCTGGAGGAGCCCGGGACATTTGGCGCAGTACTTC. Amino acids: CAWRSPGHLAQYF.

This clone was seen just once. V and J are TRBV18 and TRBJ2-5; 7 bases line up with TRBD2. Germline V gives CDR1 KGHSH, CDR2 LQKENI. The CDR3 is 16 amino acids. The V and J ends lost 1 base and 2 bases, in that order; junction bases with no gene match: 7. The CDR3 sequence is CASSPLRLAPQETQYF. In DNA, the CDR3 is TGTGCCAGCTCACCACTCCGACTAGCCCCTCAAGAGACCCAGTACTTC. Based on the CDR3 plus reference TRBV18 and TRBJ2-5, the full variable domain is NAGVMQNPRHLVRRRGQEARLRCSPMKGHSHVYWYRQLPEEGLKFMVYLQKENIIDESGMPKERFSAEFPKEGPSILRIQQVVRGDSAAYFCASSPLRLAPQETQYFGPGTRLLVL.

The chain uses TRBV9 and TRBJ1-2; 9 nucleotides agree with TRBD1. The trim removed 4 bases at V and 8 bases at J, leaving 9 bases unmatched. The germline V gene has CDR1 SGDLS and CDR2 YYNGEE. The CDR3 extends over 14 amino acids. CDR3 residues: CASSPRTGDGGYTF. The CDR3 DNA is TGTGCCAGCAGCCCCCGGACAGGGGATGGGGGCTACACCTTC. Filled out from reference TRBV9 and TRBJ1-2, the complete variable domain reads DSGVTQTPKHLITATGQRVTLRCSPRSGDLSVYWYQQSLDQGLQFLIQYYNGEERAKGNILERFSAQQFPDLHSELNLSSLELGDSALYFCASSPRTGDGGYTFGSGTRLTVV.

The chain links TRBV6-5 to TRBJ1-4; 8 bases agree with TRBD1. Trimming cost V 2 bases and J 2 bases; bases outside gene matches: 1. In germline, CDR1 is MNHEY, CDR2 SVGAGI. CDR3 size: 15 residues. CDR3 loop: CASSYRQGTNEKLFF. In nucleotides, the CDR3 is TGTGCCAGCAGTTACCGACAGGGGACTAATGAAAAACTGTTTTTT.

This clone showed up just once. The chain links TRBV2 to TRBJ2-4; possibly TRBD2 for D (6 bases). Germline V gene sequence: CDR1 SNHLY, CDR2 FYNNEI. This CDR3 comprises 16 residues. Deletions cut 6 bases from V and 1 base from J, with 16 bases between. CDR3 sequence: CASRRVGGEAKNIQYF. In nucleotides, the CDR3 is TGTGCCAGCAGGCGTGTAGGAGGGGAGGCCAAAAACATTCAGTACTTC.

V and J are TRBV11-2 and TRBJ2-7; D ambiguous. Deletions cut 0 bases from V and 4 bases from J, with 10 bases between. This CDR3 spans 14 amino acids. CDR1 is SGHAT and CDR2 is FQNNGV in the germline V gene. In DNA form, the CDR3 reads TGTGCCAGCAGCTTAGATACCACAGAATACGAGCAGTACTTC. Its translation: CASSLDTTEYEQYF.

About this clone: Other DNA sequences in this specimen translate into the identical CDR3. The chain employs TRBV5-1 and TRBJ2-5; D is ambiguous. Germline CDR1 is SGHRS and CDR2 is YFSETQ. This CDR3 spans 13 amino acids. V was clipped by 5 bases and J by 5 bases, with 13 bases between them. This CDR3 is CASSSSGSETQYF. The CDR3 region has the DNA TGCGCCAGCAGTTCCTCGGGTTCTGAGACCCAGTACTTC.

The rearrangement joins TRBV7-3 to TRBJ2-5; either TRBD1 or TRBD2 may fit D (5 bases each). The CDR3 sequence is 13 residues long. CDR1 SGHTA and CDR2 FQGTGA come from the germline V gene. V dropped 5 bases and J dropped 2 bases, with 9 bases sitting between them. The DNA for the CDR3 is TGTGCCAGCAGCGGGGGTCCTCAAGAGACCCAGTACTTC. Its protein is CASSGGPQETQYF. Complete variable domain (other parts from reference TRBV7-3 and TRBJ2-5): GAGVSQTPSNKVTEKGKYVELRCDPISGHTALYWYRQSLGQGPEFLIYFQGTGAADDSGLPNDRFFAVRPEGSVSTLKIQRTERGDSAVYLCASSGGPQETQYFGPGTRLLVL.

The gene calls are TRBV29-1 and TRBJ1-1; D call uncertain. The CDR3 has 11 amino acids. V shed 6 bases and J shed 5 bases, with 10 bases lying between them. The germline CDR1 and CDR2 sequences are SQVTM and ANQGSEA. CDR3 loop: CSVLLRTEAFF. CDR3 DNA sequence: TGCAGCGTCCTACTCAGGACTGAAGCTTTCTTT.

Note on this clone: Different DNA sequences within this sample yield the same CDR3. The J gene is TRBJ2-3, the V gene TRBV2; the match to TRBD1 covers 8 bases. The CDR3 has 15 residues. With 5 bases clipped from V and 3 bases from J, the junction kept 7 bases outside the gene matches. The V gene's germline CDR1 is SNHLY and CDR2 FYNNEI. CDR3 amino acids: CASSTDRGGTDTQYF. CDR3 coding DNA: TGTGCCAGCAGTACTGACAGGGGTGGAACAGATACGCAGTATTTT.

The rearrangement joins TRBV5-1 to TRBJ2-3; 7 nucleotides align to TRBD1. The germline V gene has CDR1 SGHRS and CDR2 YFSETQ. The CDR3 spans 15 residues. V shed 0 bases and J 4 bases; nucleotides not matched to a gene: 5. CDR3 in amino acids: CASSLDRGGADTQYF. The CDR3 nucleotides read TGCGCCAGCAGCTTGGACAGGGGTGGGGCAGATACGCAGTATTTT.

This chain joins TRBV7-9 and TRBJ1-1; D is perhaps TRBD1 (5 bases). CDR1 is SEHNR, CDR2 FQNEAQ, per germline (reference sequence). The CDR3 runs 14 residues. V was shortened by 0 bases and J by 3 bases, with 8 bases between the two germline ends. CDR3 bases: TGTGCCAGCAGCTTAGCGCGAGGGGACACTGAAGCTTTCTTT. Its translation: CASSLARGDTEAFF.

In regard to this clone: The identical CDR3 is also encoded by other nucleotide sequences in the sample. CDR3 nucleotides: TGCGCCAGCAGCTTGGGATGGGGAGATACGCAGTATTTT. This encodes CASSLGWGDTQYF. This chain links TRBV5-1 with TRBJ2-3, with D hard to call. CDR1 SGHRS and CDR2 YFSETQ come from the germline V gene. Trimming removed 0 bases from V and 5 bases from J, with 7 bases in between. The CDR3 is made up of 13 amino acids.

The V and J genes are TRBV5-1 and TRBJ2-7; D gene unclear. V was shortened by 2 bases and J by 1 base, with 13 bases between the two germline ends. The germline V gene encodes CDR1 SGHRS and CDR2 YFSETQ. The CDR3 has 15 residues. CDR3 bases: TGCGCCAGCAGCTTCGGATATGAGTTATCCTACGAGCAGTACTTC. Protein: CASSFGYELSYEQYF.